This T cell receptor beta chain is drawn from a study of T cell responses to AZD1222 COVID-19 vaccine. Study results and caveats: Just a handful of AZD1222 recipients were seropositive at baseline. Repertoires were sampled only after the peak T cell response.

Note on this clone: The target antigen is unknown.

Trimming removed 1 base from V and 10 bases from J, with 10 bases in between. This CDR3 contains 13 residues. Measured with immunoSEQ multiplex PCR; TCRdb has only the in-frame clones, and not every one. The profile shows some 93,000 clones, more than 75% of them singletons. The sequencing here drew on peripheral blood, taken 28 days after the second AZD1222 dose. This sequence joins TRBV12-3 or TRBV12-4 and TRBJ1-4, with D uncertain. The receptor was isolated from an adult who received the AZD1222 COVID-19 vaccine. The CDR3 loop reads CASSLGELGKLFF. DNA of the CDR3: TGTGCCAGCAGTTTAGGGGAATTGGGAAAACTGTTTTTT.